This T cell receptor (beta chain) was identified during a study of CD8 T cells in ankylosing spondylitis. Using its own MiXCR run on the 5' RACE reads, TCRdb lists one record per CDR3 protein. The repertoire holds approximately 150,000 distinct CDR3 sequences, with under 35% as singletons. This clonotype was counted only a few times. This clonotype originated in a male donor with ankylosing spondylitis. Sample: synovial fluid, either unsorted or a sorted T cell fraction (not recorded which).

CDR3 DNA: TGTGCCAGCAGCTTGGTAAAACTAGCGGGGAACACCGGGGAGCTGTTTTTT. Its protein is CASSLVKLAGNTGELFF. V is TRBV5-5 and J is TRBJ2-2; 9 bases match TRBD2. V lost 0 bases to trimming and J lost 1 base; unmatched junction nucleotides: 4. The CDR3 spans 17 residues. Germline assignment: CDR1 SGHKS and CDR2 YYEKEE (reference sequence).